This T cell receptor (beta chain) was retrieved from a study of blood T cell repertoires in COVID-19. Study-level information: The United States, Italy and Spain were the sources of the acute and convalescent COVID-19 samples. PBMCs, B-cell-depleted T cells, or T cells were the source of the cDNA or gDNA that made up the material.

In assigning cohorts, the study relied on participant-reported clinical history. Deletions cut 3 bases from V and 7 bases from J, with 12 bases between. CDR3 size: 14 residues. Germline-derived CDR1 and CDR2 are KGHSH and LQKENI. Per the original methods: Reference gene primers were amplified, and this amplification served to estimate nucleated cell counts. The table came from immunoSEQ multiplex PCR; TCRdb's copy has only in-frame clones and leaves some out. V and J calls and clone size come straight from that table; D and trimming were deduced from the DNA. Seen here are around 130,000 clones, about 88% observed once, and the top ten hold approximately 2.3%.

The chain has TRBV18 and TRBJ1-4; no clear D gene. Sequenced sample: PBMCs or T cells enriched from blood (not recorded which). The source is a woman between 45 and 60 years old who had recovered from COVID-19. CDR3 in DNA: TGTGCCAGCTCACCGCCGGGGATCGGTGAAAAACTGTTTTTT. The encoded protein is CASSPPGIGEKLFF.